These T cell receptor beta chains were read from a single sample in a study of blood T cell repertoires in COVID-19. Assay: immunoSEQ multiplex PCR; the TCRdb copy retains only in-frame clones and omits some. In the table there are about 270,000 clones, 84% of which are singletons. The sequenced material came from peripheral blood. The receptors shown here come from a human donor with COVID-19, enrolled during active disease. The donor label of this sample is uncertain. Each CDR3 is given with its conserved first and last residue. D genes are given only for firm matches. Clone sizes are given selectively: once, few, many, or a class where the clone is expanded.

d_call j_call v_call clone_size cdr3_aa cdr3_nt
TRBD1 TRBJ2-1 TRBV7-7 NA CASSPTGAPYNEQFF TGTGCTAGCAGCCCTACAGGGGCTCCATACAATGAGCAGTTCTTC
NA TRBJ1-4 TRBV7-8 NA CASSLGVLTSEKLFF TGTGCCAGCAGCTTAGGAGTCCTTACTAGTGAAAAACTGTTTTTT
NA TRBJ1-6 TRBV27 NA CASSLFGIYNSPLHF TGTGCCAGCAGTTTATTCGGGATCTATAATTCACCCCTCCACTTT
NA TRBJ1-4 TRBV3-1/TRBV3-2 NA CASSQVGEKLFF TGTGCCAGCAGCCAAGTGGGCGAAAAACTGTTTTTT
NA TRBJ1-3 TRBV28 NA CATHRYSGNTIYF TGTGCCACCCACCGCTACTCTGGAAACACCATATATTTT
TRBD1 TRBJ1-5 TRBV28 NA CASSPYGTGGDNQPQHF TGTGCCAGCAGTCCGTACGGGACAGGGGGCGACAATCAGCCCCAGCATTTT
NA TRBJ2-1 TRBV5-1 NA CASSLAGSNNEQFF TGCGCCAGCAGCTTGGCCGGTTCCAACAATGAGCAGTTCTTC
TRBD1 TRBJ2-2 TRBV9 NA CASSARSQGTNTGELFF TGTGCCAGCAGCGCCCGATCACAGGGGACGAACACCGGGGAGCTGTTTTTT
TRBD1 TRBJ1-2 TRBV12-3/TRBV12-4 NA CASSARTGSGYTF TGTGCCAGCAGTGCAAGGACAGGGTCTGGCTACACCTTC
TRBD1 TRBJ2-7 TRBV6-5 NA CASSPTGGSDEQYF TGTGCCAGCAGCCCGACAGGGGGGAGCGACGAGCAGTACTTC
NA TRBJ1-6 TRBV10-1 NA CASSRFDGSANF TGCGCCAGCAGTAGATTCGACGGGTCGGCGAACTTT
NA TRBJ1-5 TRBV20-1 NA CSASQQGSPGNQPQHF TGCAGTGCTAGTCAGCAGGGATCCCCGGGCAATCAGCCCCAGCATTTT
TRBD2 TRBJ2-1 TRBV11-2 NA CASSPTSVYNEQFF TGTGCCAGCAGCCCCACTAGCGTATACAATGAGCAGTTCTTC
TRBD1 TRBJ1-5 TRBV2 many CASSLGQASNQPQHF TGTGCCAGCAGTCTCGGACAGGCGAGCAATCAGCCCCAGCATTTT
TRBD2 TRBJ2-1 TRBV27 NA CASSLVGLAGSSYNEQFF TGTGCCAGCAGTTTGGTGGGACTAGCGGGCTCCTCCTACAATGAGCAGTTCTTC
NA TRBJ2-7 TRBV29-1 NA CSVEHSTHYEQYF TGCAGCGTTGAACACAGTACCCACTACGAGCAGTACTTC
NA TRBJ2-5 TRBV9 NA CASSVQGFQETQYF TGTGCCAGCAGCGTACAGGGGTTCCAAGAGACCCAGTACTTC
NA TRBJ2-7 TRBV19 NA CASSPHRVGLHYEQYF TGTGCCAGTAGCCCCCACAGGGTTGGCCTACACTACGAGCAGTACTTC
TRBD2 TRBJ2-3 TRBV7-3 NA CASAREGLTDTQYF TGTGCCAGCGCAAGGGAGGGCCTCACAGATACGCAGTATTTT
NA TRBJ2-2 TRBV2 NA CASSSSEMNTGELFF TGTGCCAGCAGCTCTAGCGAGATGAACACCGGGGAGCTGTTTTTT
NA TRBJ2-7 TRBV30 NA CAWSTGSSYEQYF TGTGCCTGGAGTACAGGGAGCTCCTACGAGCAGTACTTC
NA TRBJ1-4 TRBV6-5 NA CASSYTGSNEKLFF TGTGCCAGCAGTTACACAGGGTCTAATGAAAAACTGTTTTTT
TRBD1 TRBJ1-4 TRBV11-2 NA CASSLRGTAINEKLFF TGTGCCAGCAGCTTGAGGGGGACAGCGATTAATGAAAAACTGTTTTTT
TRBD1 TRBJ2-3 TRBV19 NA CASSAWTGGGDTQYF TGTGCCAGTAGTGCCTGGACAGGGGGCGGAGATACGCAGTATTTT
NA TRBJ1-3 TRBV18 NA CASSPGAHGTIYF TGTGCCAGCTCACCAGGAGCCCACGGCACCATATATTTT
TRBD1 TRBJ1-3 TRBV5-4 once CASSRDRGLNTIYF TGTGCCAGCAGCCGGGACAGGGGCCTAAACACCATATATTTT
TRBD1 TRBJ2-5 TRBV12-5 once CASGVTGTEETQYF TGTGCTAGTGGGGTCACCGGGACAGAAGAGACCCAGTACTTC
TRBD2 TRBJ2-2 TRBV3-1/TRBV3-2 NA CASSQEAGGSTGELFF TGTGCCAGCAGCCAAGAAGCGGGAGGGTCAACCGGGGAGCTGTTTTTT
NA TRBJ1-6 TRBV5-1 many CASSLGGQLSNSPLHF TGCGCCAGCAGCTTGGGAGGACAGCTTTCTAATTCACCCCTCCACTTT
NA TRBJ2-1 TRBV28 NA CASSFGLHNEQFF TGTGCCAGCAGTTTTGGGCTCCACAATGAGCAGTTCTTC
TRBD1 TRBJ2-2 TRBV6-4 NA CASGTEGNTGELFF TGTGCCAGCGGGACAGAAGGGAACACCGGGGAGCTGTTTTTT
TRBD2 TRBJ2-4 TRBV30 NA CAWSEWLAGVQTFKNIQYF TGTGCCTGGAGTGAATGGCTAGCGGGAGTTCAGACCTTCAAAAACATTCAGTACTTC
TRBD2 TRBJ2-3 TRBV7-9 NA CASSLGGAPTDTQYF TGTGCCAGCAGCCTCGGGGGGGCTCCCACAGATACGCAGTATTTT